This T cell receptor (beta chain) was profiled in a study of blood T cell repertoires in COVID-19. Study overall: Sample material is recorded as cDNA or gDNA derived from T cells, B-cell-depleted T cells, or PBMCs.

V was cut by 6 bases and J by 6 bases, with 10 bases left in between. Germline V gene lookup returns CDR1 MNHEY and CDR2 SMNVEV (reference sequence). This CDR3 spans 12 amino acids. Libraries were prepared by immunoSEQ multiplex PCR; TCRdb keeps only in-frame clonotypes and omits some of them. The sample carries around 130,000 clones, just under 80% recorded once. Material: peripheral blood. The sequence was collected from a man aged 55 to 70 with active or convalescent COVID-19. The chain couples TRBV27 to TRBJ2-3; tentative D call: TRBD2 (5 bases). The CDR3 nucleotides are TGTGCCAGCAGACTCGGGGAGGATACGCAGTATTTT. The encoded protein is CASRLGEDTQYF.